This T cell receptor (beta chain) is drawn from a study of T cell changes during pregnancy in multiple sclerosis. Profiled with immunoSEQ multiplex PCR; TCRdb holds only in-frame clones, not every one. The sample includes 75,000 to 100,000 clones, about 92% of them seen just once. Germline values: CDR1 SEHNR, CDR2 FQNEAQ (reference sequence). The CDR3 extends over 15 amino acids. Trimming left V 5 bases short and J 0 bases short, with 13 bases between. The sequenced sample was peripheral blood, obtained after pregnancy. The chain has TRBV7-9 and TRBJ1-2, with D possibly being TRBD1 (5 bases). The clonotype was recovered from a female donor in good health, enrolled as a control in a pregnancy study. The CDR3 region is CASSPRGGANYGYTF. The CDR3 nucleotides are TGTGCCAGCAGCCCGAGGGGAGGTGCTAACTATGGCTACACCTTC. Using reference TRBV7-9 and TRBJ1-2 for the parts outside the CDR3, the full variable domain is DTGVSQNPRHKITKRGQNVTFRCDPISEHNRLYWYRQTLGQGPEFLTYFQNEAQLEKSRLLSDRFSAERPKGSFSTLEIQRTEQGDSAMYLCASSPRGGANYGYTFGSGTRLTVV.